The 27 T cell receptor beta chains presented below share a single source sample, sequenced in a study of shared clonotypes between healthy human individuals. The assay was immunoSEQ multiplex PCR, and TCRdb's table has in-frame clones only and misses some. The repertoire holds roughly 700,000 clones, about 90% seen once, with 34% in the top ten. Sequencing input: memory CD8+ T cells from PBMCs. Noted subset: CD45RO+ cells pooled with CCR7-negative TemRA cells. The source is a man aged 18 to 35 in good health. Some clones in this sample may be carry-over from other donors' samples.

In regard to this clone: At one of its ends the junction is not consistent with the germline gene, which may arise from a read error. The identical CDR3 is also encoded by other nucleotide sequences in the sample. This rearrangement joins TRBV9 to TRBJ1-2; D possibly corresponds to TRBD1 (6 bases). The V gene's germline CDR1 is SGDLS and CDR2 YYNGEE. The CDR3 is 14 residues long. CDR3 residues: CASSDTQGNYGYTF. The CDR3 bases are TGTGCTAGCAGCGATACACAGGGAAACTATGGCTACACCTTC.

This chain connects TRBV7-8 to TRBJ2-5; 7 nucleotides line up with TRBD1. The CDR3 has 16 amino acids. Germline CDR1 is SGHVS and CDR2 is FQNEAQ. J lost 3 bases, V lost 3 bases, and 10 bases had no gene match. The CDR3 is CASSLGLTGVEETQYF. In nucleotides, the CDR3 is TGTGCCAGCAGCTTGGGATTAACAGGGGTAGAAGAGACCCAGTACTTC.

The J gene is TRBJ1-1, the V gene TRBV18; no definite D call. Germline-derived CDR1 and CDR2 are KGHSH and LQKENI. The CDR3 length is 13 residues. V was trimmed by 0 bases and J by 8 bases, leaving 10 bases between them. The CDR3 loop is CASSPPEAPEAFF. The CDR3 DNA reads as TGTGCCAGCTCACCACCGGAGGCTCCGGAAGCTTTCTTT.

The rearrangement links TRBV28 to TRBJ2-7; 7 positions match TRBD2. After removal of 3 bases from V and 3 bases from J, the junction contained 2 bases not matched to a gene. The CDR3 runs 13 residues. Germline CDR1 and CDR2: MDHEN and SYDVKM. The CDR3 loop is CASSLGGIYEQYF. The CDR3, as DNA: TGTGCCAGCAGTTTGGGGGGGATCTACGAGCAGTACTTC.

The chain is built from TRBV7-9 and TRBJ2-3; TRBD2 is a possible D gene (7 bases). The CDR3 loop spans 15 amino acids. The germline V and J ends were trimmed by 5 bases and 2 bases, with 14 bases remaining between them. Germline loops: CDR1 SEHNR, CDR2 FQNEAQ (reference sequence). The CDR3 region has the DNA TGTGCCAGCAGCCGTGGGGGGGGCCCCACAGATACGCAGTATTTT. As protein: CASSRGGGPTDTQYF.

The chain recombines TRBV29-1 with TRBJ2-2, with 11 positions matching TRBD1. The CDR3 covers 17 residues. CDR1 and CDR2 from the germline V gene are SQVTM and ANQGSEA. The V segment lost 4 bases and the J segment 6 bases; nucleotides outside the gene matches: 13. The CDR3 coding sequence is TGCAGCGTTGTTTTCGCCAGCGGACAGGGGGCGCCCGGGGAGCTGTTTTTT. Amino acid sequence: CSVVFASGQGAPGELFF.

This CDR3 reads CASSPTRDSSYEQYF. The CDR3 DNA is TGTGCCAGCAGCCCGACCCGGGACAGCTCCTACGAGCAGTACTTC. V is TRBV9 and J is TRBJ2-7; TRBD1 agrees at 7 bases. CDR1 is SGDLS, CDR2 YYNGEE, per germline. CDR3 length: 15 amino acids. V was pared by 4 bases and J by 0 bases, with 7 bases of the junction left unmatched. The variable domain in full, with the rest retrieved from reference TRBV9 and TRBJ2-7, is DSGVTQTPKHLITATGQRVTLRCSPRSGDLSVYWYQQSLDQGLQFLIQYYNGEERAKGNILERFSAQQFPDLHSELNLSSLELGDSALYFCASSPTRDSSYEQYFGPGTRLTVT.

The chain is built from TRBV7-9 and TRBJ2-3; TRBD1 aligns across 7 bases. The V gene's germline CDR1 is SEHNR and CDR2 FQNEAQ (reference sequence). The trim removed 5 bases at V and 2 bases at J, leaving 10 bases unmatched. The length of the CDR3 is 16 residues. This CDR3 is CASSLTGTENTDTQYF. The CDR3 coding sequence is TGTGCCAGCAGCCTCACCGGGACAGAGAACACAGATACGCAGTATTTT.

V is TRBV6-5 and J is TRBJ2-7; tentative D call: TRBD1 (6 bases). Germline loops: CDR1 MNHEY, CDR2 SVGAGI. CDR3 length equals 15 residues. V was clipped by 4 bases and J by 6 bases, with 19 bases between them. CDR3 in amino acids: CASSLDRSFPLEQYF. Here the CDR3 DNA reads TGTGCCAGCAGTTTAGACAGGTCCTTCCCCCTCGAGCAGTACTTC.

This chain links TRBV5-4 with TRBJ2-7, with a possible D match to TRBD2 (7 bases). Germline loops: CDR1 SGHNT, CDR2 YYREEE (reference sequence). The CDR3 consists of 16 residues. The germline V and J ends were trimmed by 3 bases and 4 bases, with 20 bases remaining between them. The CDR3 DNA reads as TGTGCCAGCAGCTCACCGTCGAGGGGGGGCAAGTACGAGCAGTACTTC. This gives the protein CASSSPSRGGKYEQYF.

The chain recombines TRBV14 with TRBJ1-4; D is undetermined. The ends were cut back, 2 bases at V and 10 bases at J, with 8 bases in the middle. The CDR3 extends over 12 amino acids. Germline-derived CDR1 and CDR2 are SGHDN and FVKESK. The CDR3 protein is CASSQQSTKLFF. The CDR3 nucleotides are TGTGCCAGCAGCCAACAGTCTACAAAACTGTTTTTT.

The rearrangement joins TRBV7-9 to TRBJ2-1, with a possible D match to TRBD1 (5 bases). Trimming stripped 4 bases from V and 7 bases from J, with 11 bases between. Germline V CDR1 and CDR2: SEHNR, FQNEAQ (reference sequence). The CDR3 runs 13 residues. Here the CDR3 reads CASSSQGPNEQFF. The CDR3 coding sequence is TGTGCCAGCAGCTCCCAGGGCCCAAATGAGCAGTTCTTC.

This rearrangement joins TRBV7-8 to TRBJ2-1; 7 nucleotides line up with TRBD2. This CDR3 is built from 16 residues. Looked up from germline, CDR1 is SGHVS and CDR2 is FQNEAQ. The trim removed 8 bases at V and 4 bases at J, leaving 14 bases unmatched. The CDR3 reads CASWDYRRKSYNEQFF. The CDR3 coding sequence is TGTGCCAGCTGGGACTACCGCCGCAAATCGTACAATGAGCAGTTCTTC.

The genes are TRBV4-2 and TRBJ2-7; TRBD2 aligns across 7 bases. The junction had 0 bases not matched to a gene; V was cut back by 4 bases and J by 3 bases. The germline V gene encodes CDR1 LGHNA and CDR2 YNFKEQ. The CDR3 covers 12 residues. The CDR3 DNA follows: TGTGCCAGCAGCCGGACTAGCTACGAGCAGTACTTC. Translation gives CASSRTSYEQYF.

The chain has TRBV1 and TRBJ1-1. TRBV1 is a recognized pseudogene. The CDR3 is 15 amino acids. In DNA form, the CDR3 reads TGCACCAGCAGCCAAGAGCCCGGGGGGAACACTGAAGCTTTCTTT. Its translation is CTSSQEPGGNTEAFF.

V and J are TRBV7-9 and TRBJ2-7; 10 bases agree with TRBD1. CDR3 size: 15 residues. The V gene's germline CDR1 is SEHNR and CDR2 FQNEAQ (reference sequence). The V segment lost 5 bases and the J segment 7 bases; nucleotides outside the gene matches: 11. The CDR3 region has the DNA TGTGCCAGCAGCCCAAGACTGGACAGGGGGGCTGAGCAGTACTTC. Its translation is CASSPRLDRGAEQYF.

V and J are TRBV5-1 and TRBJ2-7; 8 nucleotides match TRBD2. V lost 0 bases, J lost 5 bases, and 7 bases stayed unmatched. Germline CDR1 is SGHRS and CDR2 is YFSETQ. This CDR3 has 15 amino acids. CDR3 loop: CASSLVAGGIHEQYF. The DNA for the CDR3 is TGCGCCAGCAGCTTGGTTGCGGGAGGAATCCACGAGCAGTACTTC.

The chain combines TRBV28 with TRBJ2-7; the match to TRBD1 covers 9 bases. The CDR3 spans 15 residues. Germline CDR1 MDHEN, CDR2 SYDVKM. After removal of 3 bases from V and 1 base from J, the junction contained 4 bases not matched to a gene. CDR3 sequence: CASSFPDRGSYEQYF. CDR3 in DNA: TGTGCCAGCAGTTTTCCCGACAGGGGGTCCTACGAGCAGTACTTC.

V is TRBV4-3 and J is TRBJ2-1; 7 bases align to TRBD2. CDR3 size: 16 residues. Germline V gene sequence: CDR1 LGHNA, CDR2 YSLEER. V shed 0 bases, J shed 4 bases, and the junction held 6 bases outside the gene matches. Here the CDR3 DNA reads TGCGCCAGCAGCCAAGATAGGTCTAGCGGATACAATGAGCAGTTCTTC. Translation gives CASSQDRSSGYNEQFF.

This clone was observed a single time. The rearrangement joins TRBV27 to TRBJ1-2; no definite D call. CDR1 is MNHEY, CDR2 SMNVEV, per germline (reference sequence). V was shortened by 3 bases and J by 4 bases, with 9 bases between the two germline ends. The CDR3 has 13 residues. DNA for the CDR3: TGTGCCAGCAGTTTCAGAAGCTCCTATGGCTACACCTTC. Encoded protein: CASSFRSSYGYTF.

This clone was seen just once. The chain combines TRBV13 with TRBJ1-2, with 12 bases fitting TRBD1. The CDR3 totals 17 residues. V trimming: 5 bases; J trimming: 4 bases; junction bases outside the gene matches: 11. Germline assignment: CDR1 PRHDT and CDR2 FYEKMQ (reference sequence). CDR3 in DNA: TGTGCCAGCAGCCCCCTTGGGACAGGGGGCGCCGGCTATGGCTACACCTTC. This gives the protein CASSPLGTGGAGYGYTF.

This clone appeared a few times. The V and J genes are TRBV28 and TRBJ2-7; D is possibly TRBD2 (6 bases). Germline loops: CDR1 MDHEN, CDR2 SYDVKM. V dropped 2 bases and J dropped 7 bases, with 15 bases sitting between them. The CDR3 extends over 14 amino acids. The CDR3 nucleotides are TGTGCCAGCAGTTTAGTGGCCGGGGGAGGTGAGCAGTACTTC. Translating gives CASSLVAGGGEQYF.

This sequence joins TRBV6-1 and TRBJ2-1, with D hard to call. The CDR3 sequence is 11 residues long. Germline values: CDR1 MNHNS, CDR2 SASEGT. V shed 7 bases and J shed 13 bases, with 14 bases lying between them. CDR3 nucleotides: TGTGCCAGCAAAATTTTGAACCTCCAGTTCTTC. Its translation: CASKILNLQFF.

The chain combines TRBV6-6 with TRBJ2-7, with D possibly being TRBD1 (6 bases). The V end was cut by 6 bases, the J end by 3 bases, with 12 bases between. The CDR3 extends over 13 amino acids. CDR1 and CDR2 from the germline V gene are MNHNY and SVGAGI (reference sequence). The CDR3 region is CASRSTGFYEQYF. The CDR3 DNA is TGTGCCAGCAGATCCACAGGGTTCTACGAGCAGTACTTC.

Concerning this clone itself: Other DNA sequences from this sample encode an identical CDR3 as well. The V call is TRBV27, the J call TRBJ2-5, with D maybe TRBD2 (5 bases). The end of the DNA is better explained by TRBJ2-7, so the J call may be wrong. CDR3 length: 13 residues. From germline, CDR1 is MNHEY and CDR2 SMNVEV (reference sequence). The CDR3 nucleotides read TGTGCCAGCAGTTTAGGGAGAACCTACGAGCAGTACTTC. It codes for CASSLGRTYEQYF.

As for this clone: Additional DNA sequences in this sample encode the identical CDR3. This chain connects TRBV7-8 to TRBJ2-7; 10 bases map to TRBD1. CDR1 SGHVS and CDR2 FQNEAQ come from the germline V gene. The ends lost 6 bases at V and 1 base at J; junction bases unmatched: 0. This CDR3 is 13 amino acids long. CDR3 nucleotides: TGTGCCAGCAGGGACAGGGGGTCCTACGAGCAGTACTTC. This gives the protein CASRDRGSYEQYF.

The chain's CDR3 is CASSPLAGRLLGGANVLTF. The CDR3 DNA sequence: TGTGCCAGCTCCCCCCTCGCCGGACGTCTTTTGGGGGGGGCCAACGTCCTGACTTTC. This chain links TRBV18 with TRBJ2-6, with D unresolved. CDR1 is KGHSH and CDR2 is LQKENI in the germline V gene. This CDR3 has 19 residues. Trimming left V 6 bases short and J 4 bases short, with 25 bases between.